This is a list of T cell receptor beta chains from one sample in a study of glioma-infiltrating T cells after dendritic cell vaccination. Some clones are missing from TCRdb's copy, which holds only in-frame ones; the method was immunoSEQ multiplex PCR. Of 75,000 to 85,000 clones in the sample, 87% were seen once. Sequenced here: blood, sampled after dendritic cell vaccination. Receptors were obtained from a human donor with glioblastoma. Each CDR3 is given without its conserved first and last residue. Rows give clone size only sometimes, using once, few, many, or a class for an expanded clone.

size,V,J,CDR3
NA,TRBV5-4,TRBJ2-1,ASSLAGGSVSNEQF
NA,TRBV13,TRBJ1-6,ASSLGARGGVNSPLH
NA,TRBV19,TRBJ1-5,ASSMISGHEGQPQH
NA,TRBV6-1,TRBJ1-1,ASSRTSSSGTEAF
NA,TRBV2,TRBJ1-1,ASRQGAGTEAF
NA,TRBV7-2,TRBJ2-7,ASSRGGRGSYEQY
NA,TRBV6-5,TRBJ1-1,ASSPRVAGVAF
NA,TRBV6-5,TRBJ1-2,ASSYSRWSVGYGYT
NA,TRBV5-1,TRBJ2-3,ASSLVGGYTQY
NA,TRBV6-4,TRBJ2-3,ASSDPGTGNPDTQY
NA,TRBV5-8,TRBJ1-6,ASSLDRESSPLH
NA,TRBV19,TRBJ1-2,ASSGTGRSHGYT
NA,TRBV2,TRBJ2-3,ASSPLARTDTQY
NA,TRBV7-9,TRBJ2-1,ASSFLAGAYNEQF
NA,TRBV5-1,TRBJ2-7,ASSTLYGYEQY
NA,TRBV5-1,TRBJ2-5,ASSPWAGAIAQETQY
NA,TRBV27,TRBJ2-7,ASSPRLSVHEQY
NA,TRBV5-1,TRBJ2-2,ASSLGQRPNTGELF
once,TRBV7-7,TRBJ2-5,ASSLAAGQQETQY
NA,TRBV30,TRBJ1-2,AWRAPGIERGANYGYT
NA,TRBV4-3,TRBJ2-7,ASSQEAGRVHEQY
NA,TRBV14,TRBJ2-3,ASSPGGRGPWAQY
NA,TRBV5-6,TRBJ1-2,ASSIGTDYGYT
NA,TRBV28,TRBJ2-7,ASWTSGRSEQY
NA,TRBV4-1,TRBJ1-1,ASSQESPLNTEAF
few,TRBV5-1,TRBJ1-4,ASSTTPTNEKLF
few,TRBV2,TRBJ1-3,ASSYSAGSGNTIY
NA,TRBV7-9,TRBJ2-7,ASSPTGDLGYEQY
once,TRBV18,TRBJ1-2,ASSPLLGQGADYGYT
NA,TRBV4-3,TRBJ2-3,ASSQPPGGASTDTQY
few,TRBV7-8,TRBJ1-5,ASSTPRTGQPQH
NA,TRBV9,TRBJ1-2,ASSVAGANYGYT
NA,TRBV5-1,TRBJ1-2,ASSLAEGQGFGYT
NA,TRBV25-1,TRBJ2-7,ASKPPGGYEQY
NA,TRBV18,TRBJ1-2,ASSQGTGPNYGYT
NA,TRBV7-2,TRBJ2-1,ASSRGASSGFNEQF
NA,TRBV6-5,TRBJ2-1,ASSSSLGVAYNEQF
NA,TRBV5-1,TRBJ1-3,ASSLFRASGNTIY
NA,TRBV4-3,TRBJ2-1,ASSPRGGLLNEQF
NA,TRBV5-1,TRBJ2-4,ASSLEAGWDIQY
NA,TRBV7-9,TRBJ2-1,ASSLILASAEQF
NA,TRBV6-1,TRBJ2-1,ASSEAGAWTSGGYNEQF
NA,TRBV5-1,TRBJ1-2,ASSQGQPQGGYT
once,TRBV11-2,TRBJ1-4,ASSLDGYRLATNEKLF
NA,TRBV7-3,TRBJ2-7,ASSLTAGTEFYEQY